This TCR beta chain was recorded in a study of graft-versus-host responses after intestinal transplantation. About the study: Recipients were all induced with anti-thymocyte globulin, then given tacrolimus and steroids for around three years.

Notes on the study in general: The study found high graft-versus-host to host-versus-graft clonal ratios in allografts of patients with graft-donor T cell macrochimerism.

Concerning this clone: Its matching antigen is unknown.

This CDR3 has 16 residues. Germline trimming cut 6 bases from V and 4 bases from J; bases unmatched to any gene: 6. CDR1 is MRHNA and CDR2 is SNTAGT in the germline V gene. Some clones are missing from TCRdb's copy, which holds only in-frame ones; the method was immunoSEQ multiplex PCR. The sample consists of about 120,000 clones, just over 90% of them appearing once. The sample in question was unstimulated CD4+ T cells sorted from spleen or lymph node cells, obtained before intestinal transplant. This clonotype originated in a human donor who received an intestinal transplant. The V and J genes are TRBV6-4 and TRBJ2-1; 13 bases are a match to TRBD2. This chain's CDR3 is CASRPKGLAGYNEQFF. The CDR3, as DNA: TGTGCCAGCAGACCCAAGGGACTAGCGGGATACAATGAGCAGTTCTTC.